These T cell receptor beta chains were read from a single sample in a study of blood T cell repertoires in COVID-19. Profiling relied on immunoSEQ multiplex PCR, and the TCRdb table lists in-frame clones only, not all of them. The profile shows over 200,000 clones, just under 90% of them singletons. Sequencing was done on a sample of peripheral blood. Receptors were obtained from a man under 40 with COVID-19, enrolled during active disease. CDR3s include the opening cysteine and the closing phenylalanine or tryptophan. The D gene is left open where the match is weak. Rows may omit the clone size; those that give it use once, few, many or a size class.

J,V,size,D,CDR3,DNA
TRBJ1-1,TRBV5-1,NA,NA,CASSLDGRGGTTYTEAFF,TGCGCCAGCAGCTTGGACGGTAGGGGTGGCACCACCTACACTGAAGCTTTCTTT
TRBJ1-4,TRBV4-3,NA,TRBD1,CASSQAWTGGNEKLFF,TGCGCCAGCAGCCAAGCCTGGACAGGGGGAAATGAAAAACTGTTTTTT
TRBJ1-1,TRBV24-1,NA,TRBD1,CATSGGGTGGAGNTEAFF,TGTGCCACCAGTGGAGGGGGGACAGGGGGCGCAGGGAACACTGAAGCTTTCTTT
TRBJ2-1,TRBV3-1/TRBV3-2,once,TRBD2,CASSHGTSGHNEQFF,TGTGCCAGCAGCCATGGGACTAGCGGACACAATGAGCAGTTCTTC
TRBJ1-2,TRBV2,NA,TRBD1,CASLPETGAYGYTF,TGTGCCAGCCTTCCCGAAACAGGGGCCTATGGCTACACCTTC
TRBJ2-1,TRBV2,NA,NA,CASRTPPAINEQFF,TGTGCCAGCAGGACTCCACCGGCAATCAATGAGCAGTTCTTC
TRBJ1-2,TRBV28,NA,NA,CASGDNNYGYTF,TGTGCCAGCGGGGACAATAACTATGGCTACACCTTC
TRBJ1-5,TRBV6-2/TRBV6-3,NA,NA,CASSYGSRGRNQPQHF,TGTGCCAGCAGTTATGGATCCAGGGGACGGAATCAGCCCCAGCATTTT
TRBJ1-2,TRBV9,NA,TRBD1,CASSLFPTGNYGYTF,TGTGCCAGCAGCCTGTTCCCGACAGGGAACTATGGCTACACCTTC
TRBJ1-1,TRBV28,NA,NA,CASSLVDSAQGDTEAFF,TGTGCCAGCAGTCTAGTTGATTCGGCTCAAGGGGACACTGAAGCTTTCTTT
TRBJ1-5,TRBV4-3,once,NA,CASSPGGTLSNQPQHF,TGCGCCAGCAGCCCTGGAGGGACCCTTAGCAATCAGCCCCAGCATTTT
TRBJ1-2,TRBV5-1,NA,NA,CASSLGVGGYTF,TGCGCCAGCAGCTTGGGGGTGGGCGGCTACACCTTC
TRBJ1-3,TRBV28,NA,TRBD1,CASRATGGTGNTIYF,TGTGCCAGCAGGGCAACAGGGGGCACTGGAAACACCATATATTTT
TRBJ2-1,TRBV5-4,once,NA,CASSAASGEQFF,TGTGCCAGCAGCGCCGCCTCGGGGGAGCAGTTCTTC
TRBJ1-2,TRBV7-2,NA,NA,CASSLVKVPGQGYTF,TGTGCCAGCAGCTTAGTTAAGGTCCCGGGTCAGGGCTACACCTTC
TRBJ2-1,TRBV19,NA,TRBD2,CASSGSWGSSYNEQFF,TGTGCCTCTAGCGGCTCATGGGGGAGCTCCTACAATGAGCAGTTCTTC
TRBJ2-1,TRBV5-4,NA,TRBD2,CASSLVSGSTYNEQFF,TGTGCCAGCAGCTTGGTTAGCGGGAGTACCTACAATGAGCAGTTCTTC
TRBJ1-1,TRBV5-1,NA,TRBD1,CASSLGRTGMNTEAFF,TGCGCCAGCAGCTTGGGCCGGACAGGTATGAACACTGAAGCTTTCTTT
TRBJ2-1,TRBV10-3,NA,TRBD2,CAISESILAGGQNEQFF,TGTGCCATCAGTGAGTCGATTCTAGCGGGGGGCCAAAATGAGCAGTTCTTC
TRBJ2-7,TRBV7-2,NA,TRBD1,CASSQTGIQQYF,TGTGCCAGCAGCCAGACAGGGATCCAGCAGTACTTC
TRBJ1-5,TRBV21-1,NA,NA,CASSKDQDRNQPQHF,TGTGCCAGCAGCAAAGACCAGGATCGCAATCAGCCCCAGCATTTT
TRBJ2-2,TRBV28,NA,NA,CASSLSTGELFF,TGTGCCAGCAGTTTGTCAACCGGGGAGCTGTTTTTT
TRBJ2-1,TRBV19,NA,NA,CASSPTGIPYNEQFF,TGTGCCAGTAGCCCGACAGGTATCCCTTACAATGAGCAGTTCTTC
TRBJ2-7,TRBV7-3,NA,NA,CASSPQTGFEQYF,TGTGCCAGCAGCCCCCAGACAGGTTTCGAGCAGTACTTC
TRBJ1-1,TRBV27,NA,NA,CASSSIRGEAFF,TGTGCCAGCAGTTCTATTCGCGGTGAAGCTTTCTTT
TRBJ2-1,TRBV7-9,NA,TRBD2,CASSYARPGGNEQFF,TGTGCCAGCAGCTACGCTAGGCCCGGGGGGAATGAGCAGTTCTTC
TRBJ1-2,TRBV4-3,NA,NA,CASSRGGSVYGYTF,TGCGCCAGCTCCCGTGGGGGGTCGGTCTATGGCTACACCTTC
TRBJ2-7,TRBV3-1/TRBV3-2,NA,NA,CASSQGGRRAYEQYF,TGTGCCAGCAGCCAAGGGGGTAGGAGGGCCTACGAGCAGTACTTC
TRBJ2-1,TRBV6-2/TRBV6-3,few,NA,CASSPWGRQFF,TGTGCCAGCAGTCCCTGGGGGCGGCAGTTCTTC
TRBJ2-7,TRBV7-3,NA,TRBD2,CASSPVSGGIYEQYF,TGTGCCAGCAGTCCCGTATCGGGAGGGATCTACGAGCAGTACTTC
TRBJ2-2,TRBV6-5,NA,NA,CASSWGPNTGELFF,TGTGCCAGCAGTTGGGGGCCGAACACCGGGGAGCTGTTTTTT
TRBJ1-4,TRBV18,once,NA,CASSPEERFNEKLFF,TGTGCCAGCTCACCCGAAGAGAGATTTAATGAAAAACTGTTTTTT
TRBJ2-7,TRBV6-6,few,NA,CASSVTGSYEQYF,TGTGCCAGCAGTGTGACGGGATCCTACGAGCAGTACTTC
TRBJ1-5,TRBV7-3,NA,TRBD1,CASSLDRDQPQHF,TGTGCCAGCAGCCTCGACAGGGATCAGCCCCAGCATTTT
TRBJ2-1,TRBV11-2,NA,NA,CASSLDRGRHRDEQFF,TGTGCCAGCAGCTTAGATCGTGGGAGGCATCGTGATGAGCAGTTCTTC
TRBJ1-5,TRBV27,NA,NA,CASSLEQGGNQPQHF,TGTGCCAGCAGTTTAGAACAGGGTGGCAATCAGCCCCAGCATTTT
TRBJ1-4,TRBV28,NA,NA,CASSLWGFGSSNEKLFF,TGTGCCAGCAGTTTATGGGGATTCGGGAGCAGTAATGAAAAACTGTTTTTT
TRBJ2-5,TRBV27,once,NA,CASSIRTDQETQYF,TGTGCCAGCAGTATTAGGACAGATCAAGAGACCCAGTACTTC
TRBJ2-1,TRBV11-3,NA,TRBD1,CASSLSGGDGEQFF,TGTGCCAGCAGCTTATCAGGGGGCGATGGTGAGCAGTTCTTC
TRBJ2-7,TRBV7-8,few,NA,CASSLRGYEQYF,TGTGCCAGCAGCTTACGCGGATACGAGCAGTACTTC
TRBJ1-6,TRBV7-9,NA,NA,CASSLPIRNSPLHF,TGTGCCAGCAGCTTACCAATACGGAATTCACCCCTCCACTTT
TRBJ2-7,TRBV7-6,NA,TRBD2,CASSPGLAGSSYEQYF,TGTGCCAGCAGCCCAGGACTAGCGGGTAGCTCCTACGAGCAGTACTTC
TRBJ1-2,TRBV29-1,NA,TRBD1,CSVQGTGTPSNYGYTF,TGCAGCGTTCAAGGGACAGGGACTCCTTCTAACTATGGCTACACCTTC
TRBJ2-5,TRBV11-3,NA,TRBD1,CASSLRTGGPGETQYF,TGTGCCAGCAGCTTACGGACAGGGGGCCCGGGAGAGACCCAGTACTTC
TRBJ2-1,TRBV2,once,TRBD2,CASRELGGGYNEQFF,TGTGCCAGCCGGGAACTCGGCGGGGGCTACAATGAGCAGTTCTTC
TRBJ2-2,TRBV11-3,NA,NA,CASSLTAGTGELFF,TGTGCCAGCAGCTTAACCGCCGGGACCGGGGAGCTGTTTTTT
TRBJ1-2,TRBV29-1,NA,TRBD1,CSVGGQGVNYGYTF,TGCAGCGTTGGTGGACAGGGGGTGAACTATGGCTACACCTTC
TRBJ2-1,TRBV5-4,NA,NA,CASSFTEYNEQFF,TGTGCCAGCAGCTTTACGGAGTACAATGAGCAGTTCTTC
TRBJ2-3,TRBV7-2,once,NA,CASSLTITDTQYF,TGTGCCAGCAGCTTAACTATCACAGATACGCAGTATTTT
TRBJ1-3,TRBV29-1,NA,NA,CSVVSGTIYF,TGCAGCGTTGTCAGTGGCACCATATATTTT
TRBJ1-1,TRBV19,NA,NA,CASSTILGGDTEAFF,TGTGCCAGTAGTACCATCCTAGGGGGGGACACTGAAGCTTTCTTT
TRBJ1-1,TRBV11-2,NA,NA,CASSLSSRMNTEAFF,TGTGCCAGCAGCTTAAGCTCACGAATGAACACTGAAGCTTTCTTT
TRBJ2-7,TRBV28,NA,NA,CASSLSPMGYSYEQYF,TGTGCCAGCAGTTTATCTCCGATGGGCTACTCCTACGAGCAGTACTTC
TRBJ2-7,TRBV7-9,once,TRBD1,CASSFSRGQVDEQYF,TGTGCCAGCAGCTTCTCAAGAGGACAGGTCGACGAGCAGTACTTC
TRBJ2-2,TRBV10-1,NA,TRBD2,CAMSGLAPPMGTGELFF,TGCGCCATGTCGGGACTAGCGCCTCCAATGGGAACCGGGGAGCTGTTTTTT
TRBJ2-2,TRBV4-3,NA,NA,CASSQSGTSGELFF,TGCGCCAGCAGCCAATCCGGGACATCCGGGGAGCTGTTTTTT
TRBJ2-3,TRBV6-5,NA,NA,CASSYSNSPATDTQYF,TGTGCCAGCAGTTACTCAAACAGCCCGGCCACAGATACGCAGTATTTT